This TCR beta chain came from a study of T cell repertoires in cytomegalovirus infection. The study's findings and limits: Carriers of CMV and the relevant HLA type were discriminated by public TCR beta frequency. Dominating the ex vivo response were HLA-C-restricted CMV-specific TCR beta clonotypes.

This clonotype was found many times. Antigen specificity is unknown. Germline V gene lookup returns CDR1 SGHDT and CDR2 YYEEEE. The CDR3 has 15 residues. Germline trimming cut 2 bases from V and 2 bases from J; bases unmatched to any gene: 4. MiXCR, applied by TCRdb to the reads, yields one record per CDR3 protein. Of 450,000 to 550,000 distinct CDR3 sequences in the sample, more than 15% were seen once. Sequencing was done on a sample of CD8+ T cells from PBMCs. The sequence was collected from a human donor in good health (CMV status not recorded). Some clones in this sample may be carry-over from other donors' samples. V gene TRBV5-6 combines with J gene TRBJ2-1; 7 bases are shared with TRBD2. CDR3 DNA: TGTGCCAGCAGCTTCCGGGGACTACCCTACAATGAGCAGTTCTTC. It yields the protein CASSFRGLPYNEQFF. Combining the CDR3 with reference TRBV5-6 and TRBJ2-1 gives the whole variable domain DAGVTQSPTHLIKTRGQQVTLRCSPKSGHDTVSWYQQALGQGPQFIFQYYEEEERQRGNFPDRFSGHQFPNYSSELNVNALLLGDSALYLCASSFRGLPYNEQFFGPGTRLTVL.